This paragraph covers one TCR beta chain sequence. The antigen remains unidentified. A far larger clone is just one base off, so this is likely a read error. CDR1 is GTSNPN and CDR2 is SVGIG in the germline V gene (reference sequence). Trimming took off 1 base at V and 6 bases at J, with 7 bases between the two ends. The CDR3 consists of 12 residues. Genomic DNA from each subset was divided evenly over several immunoSEQ plates. Some clones are missing from TCRdb's copy, which holds only in-frame ones; the method was immunoSEQ multiplex PCR. The sample lists 75,000 to 100,000 clones, roughly 45% seen once, with about 14% in the top ten. This sample is drawn from a study of shared clonotypes between healthy human individuals. Study-level points and caveats: The sole specimen, blood, was sampled, and tissue repertoires likely differ.

The chain carries TRBV30 and TRBJ1-5; D is uncertain. The specimen was PBMCs. This clonotype originated in a woman in her forties in good health. Some clones in this sample may be carry-over from other donors' samples. CDR3 in amino acids: CAWSAQSQPQHF. CDR3 sequence (DNA): TGTGCCTGGAGTGCACAAAGTCAGCCCCAGCATTTT.